Each of the 5 T cell receptor beta chains below was sequenced from the same sample in a study of CD8 T cells in ankylosing spondylitis. TCRdb analysed the 5' RACE reads with MiXCR anew, one entry per CDR3 protein. Of under 250,000 distinct CDR3 sequences listed, 8% to 9% are singletons. The sequencing input was blood, either unsorted or a sorted T cell fraction (not recorded which). Every receptor here comes from a female donor with ankylosing spondylitis or in good health (not recorded which).

At least ten counts were recorded for this clonotype. The rearrangement joins TRBV6-1 to TRBJ1-2; possibly TRBD1 for D (5 bases). This CDR3 contains 14 residues. Looked up from germline, CDR1 is MNHNS and CDR2 is SASEGT. V was shortened by 6 bases and J by 2 bases, with 13 bases between the two germline ends. The chain's CDR3 is CASSRGASNYGYTF. The CDR3 DNA is TGTGCCAGCAGCCGCGGGGCATCGAACTATGGCTACACCTTC.

This clonotype was detected ten times or more. The chain employs TRBV27 and TRBJ2-3; TRBD2 might be the D (5 bases). Germline values: CDR1 MNHEY, CDR2 SMNVEV (reference sequence). V dropped 7 bases and J dropped 4 bases, with 18 bases sitting between them. This CDR3 is 15 amino acids long. CDR3: CASTPGNGNPDTQYF. The CDR3 nucleotides read TGTGCCAGCACCCCCGGTAACGGGAACCCAGATACGCAGTATTTT.

This clonotype was observed at least ten times. This sequence joins TRBV6-5 and TRBJ1-3; the D gene is possibly TRBD1 (5 bases). The germline V gene encodes CDR1 MNHEY and CDR2 SVGAGI. The CDR3 is 15 amino acids. V was pared by 1 base and J by 2 bases, with 9 bases between. This chain's CDR3 is CASSYLRGTGNTIYF. CDR3 nucleotide sequence: TGTGCCAGCAGTTACTTGAGGGGTACTGGAAACACCATATATTTT.

This clonotype was detected ten times or more. The genes are TRBV5-1 and TRBJ1-5; a weak D match, TRBD1 (5 bases). V shed 4 bases and J shed 3 bases, with 8 bases lying between them. The CDR3 extends over 13 amino acids. Germline lookup yields CDR1 SGHRS and CDR2 YFSETQ. The chain's CDR3 is CASSQGANQPQHF. For the CDR3, the DNA is TGCGCCAGCAGCCAGGGAGCCAATCAGCCCCAGCATTTT.

At least ten counts were recorded for this clonotype. J is TRBJ2-1 and V is TRBV20-1; D uncertain. CDR1 and CDR2 from the germline V gene are DFQATT and SNEGSKA (reference sequence). CDR3 length: 12 residues. Between the trimmed V and J ends, which lost 7 bases and 2 bases, there was a span of 9 bases. This chain's CDR3 is CSGRKTYNEQFF. CDR3 nucleotide sequence: TGCAGTGGCCGAAAGACCTACAATGAGCAGTTCTTC.